These T cell receptor beta chains were read from a single sample in a study of T cells in Graves' hyperthyroidism and ophthalmopathy. TCRdb used MiXCR to reprocess the multiplex PCR reads, holding one entry per CDR3 protein. The profile shows around 300,000 distinct CDR3 sequences, approximately 23% of them singletons. The sequenced sample consisted of blood. Receptor source: a man younger than 45 with Graves' ophthalmopathy. Both conserved end residues are part of each CDR3. A D gene is named only where the DNA matches it firmly. Only part of the rows carry a size: once, few, many, or a class if the clone is expanded.

TRBV7-8,TRBD2,TRBJ2-7,many,CASSLGLAGLRYEQYF,TGTGCCAGCAGCCTAGGACTAGCGGGACTCCGGTACGAGCAGTACTTC
TRBV24-1,TRBD1,TRBJ1-4,.,CATSDGGRGREKLFF,TGTGCCACCAGTGATGGAGGCAGGGGGCGTGAAAAACTGTTTTTT
TRBV3-1,.,TRBJ1-6,.,CASSPRGNSYNSPLHF,TGTGCCAGCAGCCCAAGAGGGAACTCCTATAATTCACCCCTCCACTTT
TRBV2,TRBD2,TRBJ2-7,many,CASRELAGVSSYEQYF,TGTGCCAGCAGAGAACTAGCGGGAGTATCCAGCTACGAGCAGTACTTC
TRBV28,.,TRBJ2-7,many,CASKLYSGLSYEQYF,TGTGCCAGCAAGCTCTATAGCGGCTTATCCTACGAGCAGTACTTC
TRBV18,.,TRBJ1-1,few,CASSEIQRNTEAFF,TGTGCCAGCTCAGAGATACAGCGGAACACTGAAGCTTTCTTT
TRBV14,.,TRBJ2-1,once,CASSQDRHRDSYNEQFF,TGTGCCAGCAGCCAAGATCGCCACCGGGACTCCTACAATGAGCAGTTCTTC
TRBV20-1,.,TRBJ1-2,few,CSAQTGERYGYTF,TGCAGTGCCCAAACGGGGGAGCGGTACGGCTACACCTTC
TRBV5-6,.,TRBJ2-5,few,CASSLGWINGQETQYF,TGTGCCAGCAGCTTGGGTTGGATAAACGGTCAAGAGACCCAGTACTTC
TRBV18,.,TRBJ2-1,.,CASSPRAQAMSSYNEQFF,TGTGCCAGCTCACCACGTGCGCAGGCGATGAGCTCCTACAATGAGCAGTTCTTC
TRBV28,TRBD1,TRBJ1-5,few,CASRQTGLGSNQPQHF,TGTGCCAGCAGGCAGACAGGGTTGGGGAGCAATCAGCCCCAGCATTTT
TRBV6-1,TRBD2,TRBJ2-1,.,CASSTIAGVGSYNEQFF,TGTGCCAGCAGTACAATAGCGGGAGTAGGGTCCTACAATGAGCAGTTCTTC
TRBV20-1,TRBD2,TRBJ2-3,many,CSAITSGRDTDTQYF,TGCAGTGCTATTACTAGCGGGAGGGACACAGATACGCAGTATTTT
TRBV7-3,.,TRBJ2-1,.,CASSLTSGAGDEQFF,TGTGCCAGCAGCTTAACTAGCGGAGCTGGCGATGAGCAGTTCTTC
TRBV11-2,.,TRBJ2-7,many,CASSLGQGPYEQYF,TGTGCCAGCAGCTTAGGGCAGGGTCCCTACGAGCAGTACTTC
TRBV7-3,TRBD2,TRBJ2-1,many,CASSFGLADNEQFF,TGTGCCAGCAGCTTTGGTCTAGCGGATAATGAGCAGTTCTTC
TRBV28,.,TRBJ2-1,few,CASGDSRANEQFF,TGTGCCAGCGGCGATTCTAGGGCAAATGAGCAGTTCTTC
TRBV6-2/TRBV6-3,TRBD1,TRBJ2-1,.,CASRLSSGTGAYNEQFF,TGTGCCAGCAGACTTTCTTCCGGGACAGGGGCCTACAATGAGCAGTTCTTC
TRBV24-1,.,TRBJ2-1,.,CATSDNWNNEQFF,TGTGCCACCAGTGATAATTGGAACAATGAGCAGTTCTTC
TRBV29-1,TRBD2,TRBJ2-1,many,CSVQERGRSYNEQFF,TGCAGCGTTCAAGAGCGCGGGAGATCCTACAATGAGCAGTTCTTC
TRBV6-5,.,TRBJ2-7,many,CASSYTPPTATAYEQYF,TGTGCCAGCAGTTACACCCCACCGACAGCTACCGCCTACGAGCAGTACTTC
TRBV30,.,TRBJ1-5,many,CAWSESGQPQHF,TGTGCCTGGAGTGAGAGCGGTCAGCCCCAGCATTTT
TRBV7-9,TRBD2,TRBJ2-2,few,CASSTFLGTSGKLTGELFF,TGTGCCAGCAGCACTTTTCTCGGGACTAGCGGGAAGTTGACCGGGGAGCTGTTTTTT
TRBV6-4,.,TRBJ1-1,.,CASREGLNTEAFF,TGTGCCAGCAGAGAGGGTTTGAACACTGAAGCTTTCTTT
TRBV5-1,TRBD2,TRBJ2-5,.,CASSPRRSATSGIETQYF,TGCGCCAGCAGCCCACGGCGCTCCGCGACTAGCGGGATAGAGACCCAGTACTTC
TRBV28,.,TRBJ1-2,few,CASRPGNYGYTF,TGTGCCAGCAGACCTGGAAACTATGGCTACACCTTC
TRBV24-1,.,TRBJ2-2,few,CATSDWNTGELFF,TGTGCCACCAGTGATTGGAACACCGGGGAGCTGTTTTTT
TRBV12-5,TRBD1,TRBJ1-1,.,CASGLDWTGMSTEAFF,TGTGCTAGTGGTTTGGATTGGACAGGAATGAGCACTGAAGCTTTCTTT
TRBV6-2/TRBV6-3,.,TRBJ2-7,.,CASSLQGGHEQYF,TGTGCCAGCAGCCTCCAGGGGGGCCACGAGCAGTACTTC
TRBV19,TRBD2,TRBJ2-1,.,CASSALAGGAPREQFF,TGTGCCAGTAGTGCCCTAGCGGGAGGGGCCCCCCGGGAGCAGTTCTTC
TRBV6-1,.,TRBJ1-6,few,CASSLRTGMGRSPLHF,TGTGCCAGCAGTCTCCGGACGGGGATGGGGAGATCACCCCTCCACTTT
TRBV20-1,TRBD2,TRBJ2-1,many,CSADPLAGKGNEQFF,TGCAGTGCTGACCCACTAGCGGGAAAGGGCAATGAGCAGTTCTTC
TRBV28,.,TRBJ2-2,few,CASSIPGSWPGELFF,TGTGCCAGCAGTATACCGGGCAGCTGGCCCGGGGAGCTGTTTTTT
TRBV5-1,TRBD2,TRBJ2-5,few,CASSLTSGKETQYF,TGCGCCAGCAGCTTGACTAGCGGGAAAGAGACCCAGTACTTC
TRBV3-1,TRBD2,TRBJ2-1,.,CASSSGLVSLSSYNEQFF,TGTGCCAGCAGCAGCGGACTAGTATCCCTAAGCTCCTACAATGAGCAGTTCTTC
TRBV20-1,TRBD2,TRBJ2-3,.,CSARVELVAGVTDTQYF,TGCAGTGCTAGAGTGGAGCTCGTAGCGGGAGTTACAGATACGCAGTATTTT
TRBV2,.,TRBJ2-7,few,CASSELGRQSYEQYF,TGTGCCAGCAGTGAACTGGGCCGGCAATCCTACGAGCAGTACTTC
TRBV10-2,TRBD2,TRBJ2-1,.,CASTILAGDKYEQFF,TGCGCCAGCACCATACTAGCGGGAGATAAATATGAGCAGTTCTTC
TRBV4-2,TRBD2,TRBJ2-1,.,CASSQGSAGGEVEQFF,TGTGCCAGCAGCCAAGGCTCGGCGGGAGGGGAAGTTGAGCAGTTCTTC
TRBV7-8,TRBD2,TRBJ2-3,many,CASSQATSGTVVGDTQYF,TGTGCCAGCAGCCAAGCGACTAGCGGGACCGTCGTGGGAGATACGCAGTATTTT
TRBV30,.,TRBJ2-4,.,CAWSKGENIQYF,TGTGCCTGGAGTAAGGGGGAAAACATTCAGTACTTC
TRBV6-5,.,TRBJ2-7,.,CASSYATPYEQYF,TGTGCCAGCAGTTACGCCACCCCCTACGAGCAGTACTTC
TRBV5-1,.,TRBJ2-7,many,CASSLVVGFYEQYF,TGCGCCAGCAGCTTGGTGGTAGGGTTCTACGAGCAGTACTTC
TRBV9,TRBD2,TRBJ2-1,few,CASSVHSGSPYNEQFF,TGTGCCAGCAGCGTACATAGCGGGTCCCCCTACAATGAGCAGTTCTTC
TRBV5-1,.,TRBJ1-1,many,CASVSGAANTEAFF,TGCGCCAGCGTAAGCGGGGCAGCGAACACTGAAGCTTTCTTT
TRBV7-9,TRBD1,TRBJ2-5,.,CASSLTGYGETQYF,TGTGCCAGCAGCTTGACAGGGTATGGAGAGACCCAGTACTTC
TRBV19,TRBD1,TRBJ1-1,.,CASSPLPGTGNTEAFF,TGTGCCAGTAGTCCACTTCCCGGGACAGGGAACACTGAAGCTTTCTTT